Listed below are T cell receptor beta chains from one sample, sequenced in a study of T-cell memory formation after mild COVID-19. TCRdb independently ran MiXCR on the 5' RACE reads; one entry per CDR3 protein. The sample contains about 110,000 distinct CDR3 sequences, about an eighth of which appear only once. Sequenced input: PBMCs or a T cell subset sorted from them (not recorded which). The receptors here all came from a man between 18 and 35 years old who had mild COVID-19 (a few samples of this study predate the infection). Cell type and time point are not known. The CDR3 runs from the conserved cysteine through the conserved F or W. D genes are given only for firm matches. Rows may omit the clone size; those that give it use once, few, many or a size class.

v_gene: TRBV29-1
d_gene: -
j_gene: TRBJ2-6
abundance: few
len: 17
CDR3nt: TGCAGCGTTGAAGAGCGGCCGGAAAGCTCTGGGGCCAACGTCCTGACTTTC
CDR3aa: CSVEERPESSGANVLTF

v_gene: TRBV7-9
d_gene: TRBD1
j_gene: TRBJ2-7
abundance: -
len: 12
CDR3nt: TGTGCCAGTGTGACAGGGGCCTACGAGCAGTACTTC
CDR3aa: CASVTGAYEQYF

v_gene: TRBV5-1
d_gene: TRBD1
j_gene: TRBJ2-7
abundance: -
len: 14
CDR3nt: TGCGCCAGCAGCCCCACGACAGGGGGCGAGGAGCAGTACTTC
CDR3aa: CASSPTTGGEEQYF

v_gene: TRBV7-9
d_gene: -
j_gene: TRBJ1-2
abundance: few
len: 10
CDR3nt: TGTGCCAGCACGTCGGACGGCTACACCTTC
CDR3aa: CASTSDGYTF

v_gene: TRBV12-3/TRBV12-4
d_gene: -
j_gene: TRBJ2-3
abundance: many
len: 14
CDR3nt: TGTGCCAGCAGCGGGACTTACGGCCAAGATACGCAGTATTTT
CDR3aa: CASSGTYGQDTQYF

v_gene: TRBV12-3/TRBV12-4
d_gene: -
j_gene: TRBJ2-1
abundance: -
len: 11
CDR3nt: TGTGCCAGCAGTAAGAACAATGAGCAGTTCTTC
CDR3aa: CASSKNNEQFF

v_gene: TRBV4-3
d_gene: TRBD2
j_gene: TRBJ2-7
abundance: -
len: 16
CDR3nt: TGCGCCAGCAGCCAATCAACGGCGGGGGGCTGGGTCGAGCAGTACTTC
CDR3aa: CASSQSTAGGWVEQYF

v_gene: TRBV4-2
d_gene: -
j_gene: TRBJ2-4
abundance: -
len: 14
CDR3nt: TGTGCCAGCAGAGGCCAGGGGGCCAAAAACATTCAGTACTTC
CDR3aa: CASRGQGAKNIQYF

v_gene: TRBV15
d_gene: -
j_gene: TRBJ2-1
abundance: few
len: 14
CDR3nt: TGTGCCACCAGCAGAGGGGCAGGCTACAATGAGCAGTTCTTC
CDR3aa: CATSRGAGYNEQFF

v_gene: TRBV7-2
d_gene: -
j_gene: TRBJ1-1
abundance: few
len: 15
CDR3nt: TGTGCCAGCAGCCCAAAATCCCACTTGAACACTGAAGCTTTCTTT
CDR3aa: CASSPKSHLNTEAFF

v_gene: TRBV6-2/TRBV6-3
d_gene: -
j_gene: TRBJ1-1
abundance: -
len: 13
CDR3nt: TGTGCCAACAACCAGGGGCCCGGCACTGAAGCTTTCTTT
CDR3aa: CANNQGPGTEAFF

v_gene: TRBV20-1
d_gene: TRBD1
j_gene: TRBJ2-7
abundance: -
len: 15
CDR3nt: TGCAGTGCTAGAGAACGGGACAGCCCAACCTACGAGCAGTACTTC
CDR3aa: CSARERDSPTYEQYF

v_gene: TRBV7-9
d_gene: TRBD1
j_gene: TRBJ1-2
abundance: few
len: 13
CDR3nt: TGTGCCAGCAGCCAAGGGGGCAGCTATGGCTACACCTTC
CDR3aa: CASSQGGSYGYTF

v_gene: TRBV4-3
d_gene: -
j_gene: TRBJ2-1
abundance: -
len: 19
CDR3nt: TGCGCCAGCAGCCAAGAGATCACCTTCGTAGGACATACTTACAATGAGCAGTTCTTC
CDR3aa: CASSQEITFVGHTYNEQFF

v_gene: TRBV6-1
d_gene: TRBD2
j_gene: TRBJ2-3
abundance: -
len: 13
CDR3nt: TGTGCCAGTAGAGCGGGGGCGGTAGATACGCAGTATTTT
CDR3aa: CASRAGAVDTQYF

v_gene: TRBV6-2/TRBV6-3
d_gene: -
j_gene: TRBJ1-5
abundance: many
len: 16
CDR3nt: TGTGCCAGCAGTAGGGCCGAGTCCCTTTCGTCTCAGCCCCAGCATTTT
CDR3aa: CASSRAESLSSQPQHF

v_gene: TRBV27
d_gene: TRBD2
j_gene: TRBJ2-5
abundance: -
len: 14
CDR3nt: TGTGCCAGCAGGGGACTAGCGCCTAAAGAGACCCAGTACTTC
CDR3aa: CASRGLAPKETQYF